This TCR beta chain was identified in a study of blood T cell repertoires in COVID-19. Study overall: Sources were T cells, B-cell-depleted T cells, or PBMCs; the material itself was cDNA or gDNA.

Here immunoSEQ multiplex PCR was the method, and the copy in TCRdb shows in-frame clones only, minus some. The top ten hold approximately 3.1% of the sample, which has more than 95,000 clones, 70% to 90% seen once. Germline-derived CDR1 and CDR2 are SGHDT and YYEEEE. V lost 4 bases and J lost 7; bases outside the gene matches: 9. The CDR3 consists of 15 residues. Sequencing used peripheral blood. The V call is TRBV5-6, the J call TRBJ1-3; the match to TRBD1 covers 9 bases. The clonotype originates from a man aged 50-60 years in a cohort sampled during active COVID-19. CDR3 region: CASSTTGGPGNTIYF. The CDR3 DNA reads TGTGCCAGCAGCACGACAGGGGGACCGGGGAACACCATATATTTT.